The next 24 T cell receptor beta chains were all read from a single sample in a study of T cells in Graves' hyperthyroidism and ophthalmopathy. From RNA transcripts, TCR beta CDR3 regions were amplified. The TCR CDR3 first-round RT-PCR relied on the HTBI primer set. From the multiplex PCR reads, TCRdb called clonotypes with MiXCR, one entry per CDR3 protein. The repertoire holds a few hundred thousand distinct CDR3 sequences, with roughly 20% as singletons. Material: blood. All receptors derive from a man between 18 and 35 years old with Graves' ophthalmopathy.

This clonotype was seen repeatedly, ten times or more. V gene TRBV3-1 combines with J gene TRBJ1-2, with 9 bases that match TRBD1. This CDR3 contains 14 residues. Trimming cost V 1 base and J 8 bases; bases outside gene matches: 5. Germline V gives CDR1 LGHDT, CDR2 YNNKEL (reference sequence). The CDR3 region has the DNA TGTGCCAGCAGCCAAGGAGGGACAGGGATGGGCTACACCTTC. Translated, it gives CASSQGGTGMGYTF.

This clonotype was seen more than once but under ten times. The rearrangement links TRBV7-6 to TRBJ2-5; 10 bases are a match to TRBD1. CDR1 is SGHVS and CDR2 is FNYEAQ in the germline V gene. This CDR3 is 15 amino acids long. The V gene end was trimmed by 4 bases and the J gene end by 2 bases; junction bases not matched to a gene: 4. CDR3 in DNA: TGTGCCAGCAGCTCGGGACAGGGGATTCAAGAGACCCAGTACTTC. Translation: CASSSGQGIQETQYF.

This clonotype was found many times. The chain combines TRBV7-2 with TRBJ2-7; D gene uncertain. Trimming removed 4 bases at V and 9 bases at J, with 13 bases between. The CDR3 has 12 residues. CDR1 is SGHTA and CDR2 is FQGNSA in the germline V gene. In nucleotides, the CDR3 is TGTGCCAGCAGCTCCAACTTGAGGAGGCAGTACTTC. The encoded protein is CASSSNLRRQYF.

This clonotype was counted ten times or more. V gene TRBV11-2 combines with J gene TRBJ2-3; D possibly corresponds to TRBD1 (5 bases). Germline CDR1 SGHAT, CDR2 FQNNGV. V lost 5 bases and J lost 6, with 18 bases in between. The CDR3 loop spans 15 amino acids. CDR3 residues: CASSPQGFGLDTQYF. CDR3 in DNA: TGTGCCAGCAGCCCGCAGGGATTTGGGTTGGATACGCAGTATTTT.

The V gene is TRBV6-1, the J gene TRBJ2-5; D is undetermined. CDR1 and CDR2 from the germline V gene are MNHNS and SASEGT. V was shortened by 5 bases and J by 3 bases, with 10 bases between the two germline ends. The length of the CDR3 is 13 residues. This chain's CDR3 is CASSLGPEETQYF. CDR3 nucleotide sequence: TGTGCCAGCAGTTTAGGGCCAGAAGAGACCCAGTACTTC.

This clonotype was counted only a few times. The genes are TRBV5-1 and TRBJ2-3; TRBD1 matches 8 bases. After removal of 4 bases from V and 2 bases from J, the junction contained 9 bases not matched to a gene. Germline CDR1 and CDR2: SGHRS and YFSETQ. The CDR3 extends over 16 amino acids. The CDR3 sequence is CASSPDREPPTDTQYF. The CDR3 DNA reads as TGCGCCAGCAGCCCGGACAGGGAGCCCCCCACAGATACGCAGTATTTT.

The chain is built from TRBV9 and TRBJ2-7; tentatively, D is TRBD1 (6 bases). CDR3 length: 15 amino acids. Germline V gene data show CDR1 as SGDLS and CDR2 as YYNGEE. The ends were cut back, 0 bases at V and 0 bases at J, with 10 bases in the middle. DNA for the CDR3: TGTGCCAGCAGCGTAGGGGGGCAGAGCTCCTACGAGCAGTACTTC. Amino acids: CASSVGGQSSYEQYF.

This clonotype occurred many times. CDR3 nucleotides: TGTGCCAGCAGTAGAGGGTCGATCGATCGAGAAAAACTGTTTTTT. This translates into CASSRGSIDREKLFF. V gene TRBV2 combines with J gene TRBJ1-4; D remains ambiguous. CDR1 is SNHLY, CDR2 FYNNEI, per germline. This CDR3 spans 15 amino acids. Trimming removed 5 bases at V and 8 bases at J, with 18 bases between.

This clonotype was seen ten or more times. J is TRBJ2-1 and V is TRBV2; unclear D gene. Trimming pared 5 bases from V and 5 bases from J, leaving 10 bases between. In germline, CDR1 is SNHLY, CDR2 FYNNEI. This CDR3 has 13 amino acids. The CDR3 here is CASSLRTHNEQFF. The CDR3 DNA sequence: TGTGCCAGCAGTTTACGGACCCACAATGAGCAGTTCTTC.

Only a few counts were recorded for this clonotype. The J gene is TRBJ2-3, the V gene TRBV5-6; TRBD2 aligns across 8 bases. The length of the CDR3 is 16 residues. Germline loops: CDR1 SGHDT, CDR2 YYEEEE. The J segment lost 2 bases and the V segment lost 3 bases, leaving 8 bases of the junction unmatched. In DNA, the CDR3 is TGTGCCAGCAGCTCGTCCGGGACTAGACCCACAGATACGCAGTATTTT. This gives the protein CASSSSGTRPTDTQYF.

This clonotype was observed a handful of times. The V and J genes are TRBV29-1 and TRBJ2-7; possible D gene TRBD1, 5 bases. The V gene lost 3 bases and the J gene lost 1 base, with 10 bases spanning the gap. CDR1 SQVTM and CDR2 ANQGSEA come from the germline V gene. The CDR3 is made up of 13 amino acids. DNA for the CDR3: TGCAGCGTTGAGGCGTCAGGGTCCTACGAGCAGTACTTC. Translation gives CSVEASGSYEQYF.

This clonotype was recorded many times. V gene TRBV12-3 or TRBV12-4 combines with J gene TRBJ1-1; D uncertain. This CDR3 is built from 14 residues. V lost 2 bases and J 4 bases, leaving 11 bases between the germline ends. CDR3 nucleotide sequence: TGTGCCAGCAGTTTACTTTTCTCTAGCACTGAAGCTTTCTTT. It yields the protein CASSLLFSSTEAFF.

This clonotype was counted a few times. This chain uses TRBV10-1 with TRBJ1-2; 8 bases are a match to TRBD1. Per germline, CDR1 WNHNN and CDR2 SYGVQD (reference sequence). After removal of 6 bases from V and 4 bases from J, the junction contained 10 bases not matched to a gene. The CDR3 has 15 amino acids. This CDR3 reads CASRLRQGLRYGYTF. Written as DNA, the CDR3 is TGCGCCAGCAGGCTTCGACAGGGGCTTCGCTATGGCTACACCTTC.

There are a few counts of this clonotype. The chain links TRBV27 to TRBJ1-6, with 8 bases that match TRBD1. The V gene's germline CDR1 is MNHEY and CDR2 SMNVEV (reference sequence). CDR3 length: 16 residues. The junction had 12 bases not matched to a gene; V was cut back by 6 bases and J by 8 bases. The CDR3 sequence: CASRSPDRGTDSPLHF. The CDR3, as DNA: TGTGCCAGCAGATCCCCCGACAGGGGAACGGATTCACCCCTCCACTTT.

A few counts support this clonotype. The chain joins TRBV12-3 or TRBV12-4 to TRBJ2-1; 7 nucleotides line up with TRBD2. The J segment lost 4 bases and the V segment lost 6 bases, leaving 6 bases of the junction unmatched. CDR3 size: 14 residues. The CDR3 sequence: CASSSVGGYNEQFF. The CDR3 region has the DNA TGTGCCAGCAGCTCGGTCGGGGGGTACAATGAGCAGTTCTTC.

This clonotype was seen ten or more times. The chain couples TRBV20-1 to TRBJ1-6; D perhaps matches TRBD1 (5 bases). The CDR3 runs to 13 residues. CDR1 and CDR2 from the germline V gene are DFQATT and SNEGSKA (reference sequence). Trimming left V 0 bases short and J 8 bases short, with 8 bases between. The CDR3 region is CSARDQGDSPLHF. The CDR3 DNA reads as TGCAGTGCTAGAGATCAGGGCGATTCACCCCTCCACTTT.

The V and J genes are TRBV19 and TRBJ1-3; possibly TRBD1 for D (5 bases). The V and J ends lost 8 bases and 0 bases respectively, with 8 bases between them. The germline V gene has CDR1 LNHDA and CDR2 SQIVND (reference sequence). CDR3 length equals 13 residues. CDR3 protein: CASAGTSGNTIYF. CDR3 DNA sequence: TGTGCCAGTGCCGGGACCTCTGGAAACACCATATATTTT. Based on the CDR3 plus reference TRBV19 and TRBJ1-3, the full variable domain is DGGITQSPKYLFRKEGQNVTLSCEQNLNHDAMYWYRQDPGQGLRLIYYSQIVNDFQKGDIAEGYSVSREKKESFPLTVTSAQKNPTAFYLCASAGTSGNTIYFGEGSWLTVV.

This clonotype came up many times. CDR3 sequence: CASSVAHLNTEAFF. The CDR3 DNA is TGTGCCAGCAGCGTAGCACATCTGAACACTGAAGCTTTCTTT. The chain joins TRBV9 to TRBJ1-1; D not resolved. The V end was cut by 0 bases, the J end by 0 bases, with 6 bases between. The CDR3 totals 14 residues. CDR1 is SGDLS, CDR2 YYNGEE, per germline.

The V call is TRBV20-1, the J call TRBJ1-3, with a tentative D call TRBD1 (6 bases). Per germline, CDR1 DFQATT and CDR2 SNEGSKA (reference sequence). Deletions cut 1 base from V and 2 bases from J, with 9 bases between. This CDR3 has 14 amino acids. The CDR3 is CSARVGGPGNTIYF. The CDR3 bases are TGCAGTGCTAGAGTGGGGGGCCCTGGAAACACCATATATTTT.

This clonotype was found once. The chain employs TRBV7-3 and TRBJ2-7; TRBD1 agrees at 11 bases. The CDR3 extends over 16 amino acids. Per the germline V gene, CDR1 is SGHTA and CDR2 is FQGTGA. With 1 base clipped from V and 4 bases from J, the junction kept 6 bases outside the gene matches. In DNA, the CDR3 is TGTGCCAGCAGCTTAAGAGCGGGACAGGGGGTTTACGAGCAGTACTTC. Translation gives CASSLRAGQGVYEQYF. The full variable domain, in which reference TRBV7-3 and TRBJ2-7 provide the parts outside the CDR3, is GAGVSQTPSNKVTEKGKYVELRCDPISGHTALYWYRQSLGQGPEFLIYFQGTGAADDSGLPNDRFFAVRPEGSVSTLKIQRTERGDSAVYLCASSLRAGQGVYEQYFGPGTRLTVT.

The gene calls are TRBV10-3 and TRBJ2-5, with D possibly being TRBD1 (6 bases). The CDR3 spans 13 residues. V lost 8 bases to trimming and J lost 1 base, with 11 bases between them. In germline, CDR1 is ENHRY, CDR2 SYGVKD. This chain's CDR3 is CAIGGQLQETQYF. The CDR3 region has the DNA TGTGCCATCGGGGGACAACTCCAAGAGACCCAGTACTTC.

The chain recombines TRBV7-9 with TRBJ1-5; 9 bases line up with TRBD1. This CDR3 comprises 16 residues. The V and J ends lost 5 bases and 2 bases, in that order; junction bases with no gene match: 7. From germline, CDR1 is SEHNR and CDR2 FQNEAQ (reference sequence). The CDR3 DNA is TGTGCCAGCAGCCTGGGGACAGGGACGCGCAATCAGCCCCAGCATTTT. Its protein product is CASSLGTGTRNQPQHF.

This clonotype was detected ten times or more. This chain uses TRBV3-1 with TRBJ1-2; TRBD1 matches at 7 bases. CDR1 is LGHDT and CDR2 is YNNKEL in the germline V gene (reference sequence). The V gene end was trimmed by 4 bases and the J gene end by 6 bases; junction bases not matched to a gene: 2. This CDR3 has 12 amino acids. The CDR3 here is CASSLTGNGYTF. In DNA form, the CDR3 reads TGTGCCAGCAGCCTGACAGGGAATGGCTACACCTTC.

The rearrangement uses TRBV15 and TRBJ2-5; D uncertain. This CDR3 region has 14 residues. V lost 0 bases to trimming and J lost 2 bases, with 7 bases between them. CDR1 is LNHNV, CDR2 YYDKDF, per germline (reference sequence). CDR3 sequence reads: CATSREAAQETQYF. CDR3 nucleotide sequence: TGTGCCACCAGCAGAGAAGCAGCACAAGAGACCCAGTACTTC. Full variable domain (rest looked up from reference TRBV15 and TRBJ2-5): DAMVIQNPRYQVTQFGKPVTLSCSQTLNHNVMYWYQQKSSQAPKLLFHYYDKDFNNEADTPDNFQSRRPNTSFCFLDIRSPGLGDTAMYLCATSREAAQETQYFGPGTRLLVL.